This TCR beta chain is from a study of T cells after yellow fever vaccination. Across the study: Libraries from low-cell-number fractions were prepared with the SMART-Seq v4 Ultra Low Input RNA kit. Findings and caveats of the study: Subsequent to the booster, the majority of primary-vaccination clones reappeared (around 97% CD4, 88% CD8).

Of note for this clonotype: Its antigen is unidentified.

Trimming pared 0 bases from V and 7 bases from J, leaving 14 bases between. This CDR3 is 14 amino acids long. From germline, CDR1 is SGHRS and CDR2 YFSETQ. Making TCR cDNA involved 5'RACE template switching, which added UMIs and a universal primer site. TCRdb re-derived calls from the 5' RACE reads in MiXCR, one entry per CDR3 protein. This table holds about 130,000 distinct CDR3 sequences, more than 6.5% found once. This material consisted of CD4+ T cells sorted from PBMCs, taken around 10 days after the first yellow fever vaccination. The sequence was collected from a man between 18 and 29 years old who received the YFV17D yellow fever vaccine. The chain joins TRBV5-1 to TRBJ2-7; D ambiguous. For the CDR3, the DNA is TGCGCCAGCAGCTTGGAATTAAGGGTTGGAGAGCAGTACTTC. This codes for CASSLELRVGEQYF.